A selection of T cell receptor beta chains follows, all from one sample in a study of cytomegalovirus exposure and HLA in healthy donors. Some clones are missing from TCRdb's copy, which holds only in-frame ones; the method was immunoSEQ multiplex PCR. The sample lists about 89,000 clones; about 80% were seen once. Material for sequencing was PBMCs. These receptors were obtained from a male donor in good health and CMV-seronegative. Each CDR3 is given with its conserved first and last residue. A D gene is named only where the DNA matches it firmly. Size is stated for part of the rows, as once, few or many counts, or as a class when the clone is expanded.

cdr3_length	clone_size	v_call	j_call	d_call	cdr3_nt	cdr3_aa
13	.	TRBV30	TRBJ1-1	.	TGTGCCTGGAGTGCTACAGGCTACACTGAAGCTTTCTTT	CAWSATGYTEAFF
15	.	TRBV27	TRBJ1-6	TRBD1	TGTGCCAGCAGTTTAGGGACAGGGGGCAATTCACCCCTCCACTTT	CASSLGTGGNSPLHF
13	.	TRBV7-2	TRBJ2-2	.	TGTGCCAGCAGGCTAGGGGTGACCGGGGAGCTGTTTTTT	CASRLGVTGELFF
17	once	TRBV4-2	TRBJ1-3	.	TGTGCCAGCAGCCAATCCAGGGGTATAGGCTCTGGAAACACCATATATTTT	CASSQSRGIGSGNTIYF
14	.	TRBV19	TRBJ1-1	TRBD1	TGTGCCAGCCGGGACAGGGGGCGTGGGACTGAAGCTTTCTTT	CASRDRGRGTEAFF
15	.	TRBV5-1	TRBJ2-7	TRBD2	TGCGCCAGCAGTTATCAGGCGGGGGGGCCATCCGAGCAGTACTTC	CASSYQAGGPSEQYF
15	.	TRBV27	TRBJ2-1	TRBD2	TGTGCCAGCAGTTCAGGACTAGGTTCCTACAATGAGCAGTTCTTC	CASSSGLGSYNEQFF
15	.	TRBV9	TRBJ2-2	.	TGTGCCAGCCGGCGGAGCGTAGGTAGCACCGGGGAGCTGTTTTTT	CASRRSVGSTGELFF
13	.	TRBV6-6	TRBJ1-3	.	TGTGCCAGCACCTCCGGGGGTGGAAACACCATATATTTT	CASTSGGGNTIYF
14	.	TRBV7-9	TRBJ1-1	.	TGTGCCAGCAGCCTAGATCAGGGGCGGACTGAAGCTTTCTTT	CASSLDQGRTEAFF
16	.	TRBV5-6	TRBJ1-2	TRBD1	TGTGCCAGCAGCCAGGGACAGTTAGGATCGGGCTATGGCTACACCTTC	CASSQGQLGSGYGYTF
11	.	TRBV20-1	TRBJ2-4	.	TGCAGTGCTAGAGTCGGAAACATTCAGTACTTC	CSARVGNIQYF
14	.	TRBV19	TRBJ2-7	.	TGTGCCACGACATCTGGCGGGGCGTTCTACGAGCAGTACTTC	CATTSGGAFYEQYF
14	.	TRBV6-1	TRBJ2-5	.	TGTGCCAGCAGTGAAAATCGAGCCGGGGAGACCCAGTACTTC	CASSENRAGETQYF
11	.	TRBV5-1	TRBJ2-2	.	TGCGCCAGCAGAGAGGCCGGGGAGCTGTTTTTT	CASREAGELFF
14	.	TRBV7-9	TRBJ1-2	.	TGTGCCAGCACCGCCCCGGAGGTTGGCTATGGCTACACCTTC	CASTAPEVGYGYTF
15	.	TRBV6-6	TRBJ2-7	.	TGTGCCAGCAGTCCCCCCGGGAGACTATCTGGCGAGCAGTACTTC	CASSPPGRLSGEQYF
15	.	TRBV5-1	TRBJ1-1	TRBD1	TGCGCCAGCAGCTTGCGAAGGACAGGGAACACTGAAGCTTTCTTT	CASSLRRTGNTEAFF
14	.	TRBV5-1	TRBJ2-2	.	TGCGCCAGCAGCTCCTGGGACTTAACCGGGGAGCTGTTTTTT	CASSSWDLTGELFF
15	.	TRBV7-2	TRBJ2-1	TRBD2	TGTGCCAGCAGTCAGTTAGCGGGAGTCAACAATGAGCAGTTCTTC	CASSQLAGVNNEQFF
19	.	TRBV14	TRBJ2-1	TRBD2	TGTGCCAGCAGCCAAGATCAGGGACCGGCGGGAGGTAGGTCAAATGAGCAGTTCTTC	CASSQDQGPAGGRSNEQFF
15	.	TRBV11-1	TRBJ2-2	TRBD1	TGTGCCAGCAGCTTTGGGACAGGGTTGACCGGGGAGCTGTTTTTT	CASSFGTGLTGELFF
14	.	TRBV5-8	TRBJ2-5	.	TGTGCCAGCAGCCCCGCTATCCTGCAAGAGACCCAGTACTTC	CASSPAILQETQYF
13	.	TRBV2	TRBJ1-1	.	TGTGCCAGCAAAAGGCAGGCGAACACTGAAGCTTTCTTT	CASKRQANTEAFF
16	few	TRBV9	TRBJ1-1	.	TGTGCCAGCAGCGCAACAGGGAACTCCATGAACACTGAAGCTTTCTTT	CASSATGNSMNTEAFF
16	.	TRBV9	TRBJ2-5	.	TGTGCCAGCAGCGCCACAGCCTTACAGGGAGCAGAGACCCAGTACTTC	CASSATALQGAETQYF
15	.	TRBV14	TRBJ2-5	.	TGTGCCAGCAGTCCAATAAGCCCCCTACAAGAGACCCAGTACTTC	CASSPISPLQETQYF
17	.	TRBV27	TRBJ2-1	TRBD1	TGTGCCAGCAGTTTATTCGGACAGGCAAGCTCCTACAATGAGCAGTTCTTC	CASSLFGQASSYNEQFF
14	.	TRBV28	TRBJ1-5	.	TGTGCCAGCAGTCTATATACCGGTACCGGGCCCCAGCATTTT	CASSLYTGTGPQHF
16	.	TRBV4-2	TRBJ2-7	.	TGTGCCAGCAGCCAAGAGGGCAGGGGTAAGTTCTACGAGCAGTACTTC	CASSQEGRGKFYEQYF
12	.	TRBV5-6	TRBJ2-1	.	TGTGCAACCGTATGGGGGGACAATGAGCAGTTCTTC	CATVWGDNEQFF
14	.	TRBV27	TRBJ1-4	TRBD1	TGTGCCAGCAGTTTAGAGGGGGCGAATGAAAAACTGTTTTTT	CASSLEGANEKLFF
13	.	TRBV30	TRBJ1-1	.	TGTGCCTGTCCAGGCCCCATGAACACTGAAGCTTTCTTT	CACPGPMNTEAFF
11	.	TRBV28	TRBJ2-7	.	TGTGCCAGCAGTCCCCTTTACGAGCAGTACTTC	CASSPLYEQYF
14	.	TRBV15	TRBJ2-7	.	TGTGCCACCAGCAGAGATCAACGGGGGACCGAGCAGTACTTC	CATSRDQRGTEQYF
15	.	TRBV9	TRBJ2-7	.	TGTGCCAGCAGCGTAGGGGGACAAAACTCCTACGAGCAGTACTTC	CASSVGGQNSYEQYF
14	.	TRBV25-1	TRBJ2-3	.	TGTGCCAGCAGTGAAGCTCACTTCACAGATACGCAGTATTTT	CASSEAHFTDTQYF
15	.	TRBV5-4	TRBJ2-5	TRBD2	TGTGCCAGCAGCTTCCAGCGGGGGGACCAAGAGACCCAGTACTTC	CASSFQRGDQETQYF
19	.	TRBV10-1	TRBJ2-2	.	TGCGCCAGCAGCGGATTACAGGGCCGCGCGCCTTCGAACACCGGGGAGCTGTTTTTT	CASSGLQGRAPSNTGELFF
15	.	TRBV7-2	TRBJ2-7	TRBD2	TGTGCCAGCAGCTTAGGGCGGGAGTCGTCCTACGAGCAGTACTTC	CASSLGRESSYEQYF
18	.	TRBV10-2	TRBJ2-1	.	TGCGCCAGCTCTCAAACTCCGCTGTGGACAAGCGACCCCAATGAGCAGTTCTTC	CASSQTPLWTSDPNEQFF
15	.	TRBV28	TRBJ1-1	TRBD1	TGTGCCAGCAGTGGGGACAGGGGGTGGAACACTGAAGCTTTCTTT	CASSGDRGWNTEAFF
14	once	TRBV19	TRBJ2-7	TRBD2	TGTGCCAGTAGTTCCCTCGGGACTAGCTACGAGCAGTACTTC	CASSSLGTSYEQYF
15	.	TRBV7-2	TRBJ2-1	TRBD1	TGTGCCAGCAGCCCAAAGACAGGGGGATACAATGAGCAGTTCTTC	CASSPKTGGYNEQFF
14	.	TRBV27	TRBJ2-7	TRBD1	TGTGCCAGCAGTGTATACAGGGGTCCCTACGAGCAGTACTTC	CASSVYRGPYEQYF
14	.	TRBV5-4	TRBJ1-2	TRBD1	TGTGCCAGCAGCCTCAGACAGGGAACCTATGGCTACACCTTC	CASSLRQGTYGYTF
15	.	TRBV5-6	TRBJ2-5	TRBD2	TGTGCCAGCAGCCTCGGGAGGACTCTAGAAGAGACCCAGTACTTC	CASSLGRTLEETQYF
14	.	TRBV18	TRBJ1-5	TRBD1	TGTGCCAGCTCACCTACAGGGGGCAATCAGCCCCAGCATTTT	CASSPTGGNQPQHF
14	.	TRBV19	TRBJ2-1	TRBD1	TGTGCCAGTAGTCCCCGGGACAGGGGCAATGAGCAGTTCTTC	CASSPRDRGNEQFF
17	.	TRBV5-6	TRBJ2-3	TRBD1	TGTGCCAGCAGGTACTATACGACAGGGAAACTCACAGATACGCAGTATTTT	CASRYYTTGKLTDTQYF
18	.	TRBV7-2	TRBJ2-3	TRBD2	TGTGCCAGCAGCTTAGGAATTACCGGGACTAGCGTCACAGATACGCAGTATTTT	CASSLGITGTSVTDTQYF
13	once	TRBV14	TRBJ2-7	.	TGTGCCAGCAGCCATGCAGGGGCCTACGAGCAGTACTTC	CASSHAGAYEQYF
13	once	TRBV5-5	TRBJ1-1	.	TGTGCCAGCAGCTTGGTTCCCAGTTTTGAAGCTTTCTTT	CASSLVPSFEAFF
13	.	TRBV7-2	TRBJ1-3	.	TGTGCCAGCAGTTTGACTAGGGGAAACACCATATATTTT	CASSLTRGNTIYF
12	.	TRBV6-1	TRBJ2-7	.	TGTGCCAGCAGTGAAAGGGGCTACGAGCAGTACTTC	CASSERGYEQYF
16	.	TRBV4-3	TRBJ1-1	.	TGCGCCAGCAGCCAAGATCGCAGGGTAAGAAACACTGAAGCTTTCTTT	CASSQDRRVRNTEAFF
16	.	TRBV10-3	TRBJ1-4	.	TGTGCCATCAGTGAGGGGTGGGCCGGTGTAGAAGAAAAACTGTTTTTT	CAISEGWAGVEEKLFF